This TCR beta chain was captured by sequencing in a study of regulatory T cells in long-lasting Graves disease. About this clonotype itself: Antigen unknown.

Study observations and caveats: Persistent disease was characterized by preferential usage of TRBV28, TRBJ1-2 and TRBJ2-5.

The V and J ends lost 7 bases and 6 bases, in that order; junction bases with no gene match: 8. The germline V gene has CDR1 DFQATT and CDR2 SNEGSKA (reference sequence). CDR3 size: 13 residues. Specified time point: newly diagnosed GD, antithyroid drugs for less than 3 months. Making the TCR library involved RNA that had been extracted from PBMCs. Criteria from the American Thyroid Association guidelines were applied to diagnose Graves' disease. Arm-PCR of CDR3 regions and iRepertoire HTBI primers were the basis on which TCR beta libraries were built. From the multiplex PCR reads, TCRdb called clonotypes with MiXCR, one entry per CDR3 protein. The sample includes roughly 380,000 distinct CDR3 sequences, approximately 15% of them seen just once. These data were also filed under a second study, of T cells in Graves' hyperthyroidism and ophthalmopathy. That study reports: Used for diagnoses were clinical symptoms, serum thyroxine and TRAb, thyroid ultrasound and orbital computed tomography.

The sequencing here drew on peripheral blood mononuclear cells (PBMCs), taken at new diagnosis, from a patient treated with antithyroid drugs. This chain joins TRBV20-1 and TRBJ2-2; 7 nucleotides align to TRBD1. This clonotype was obtained from a man aged 40-55 years with Graves disease. The CDR3 loop is CSVTGVGAGELFF. The CDR3 nucleotides are TGCAGTGTCACAGGGGTGGGGGCCGGGGAGCTGTTTTTT.